This T cell receptor (beta chain) emerged from a study of blood T cells in healthy people across ages. Whole-study findings and limits: Fewer expanded clones and more diversity marked long-lived versus aged donors.

This clonotype came up a few times. Its antigen is unidentified. For the second PCR, which ran for about 6 to 12 cycles, a sample-barcoded 5' primer and a J-beta primer mix were used. Every sample returned 2.5 million or more CDR3-containing paired-end reads. TCRdb reprocessed the 5' RACE reads with MiXCR, giving one entry per CDR3 protein. Found here are around 870,000 distinct CDR3 sequences, 29% of them singletons; the top ten hold approximately 15%. Staff drew about 10 milliliters of peripheral blood from each donor. Total RNA extraction produced at least 5 micrograms (per sample) for the study. V gave up 6 bases and J gave up 5 bases; unmatched junction bases: 10. This CDR3 spans 15 amino acids. CDR1 and CDR2 (germline): MDHEN, SYDVKM.

This receptor was identified in a woman aged 80 or over in good health. This chain uses TRBV28 with TRBJ2-5, with 9 bases aligning to TRBD1. The sequenced sample consisted of blood. In DNA form, the CDR3 reads TGTGCCAGCAGCTTGGGGACAGGGCCTCGGGAGACCCAGTACTTC. Its protein is CASSLGTGPRETQYF.